This TCR beta chain was identified during a study of cytotoxic CD8 clonotypes in ibrutinib-treated CLL. The overall study: With a range of 6 to 36, the median treatment time before response samples were taken was more than nine months. Findings and limits, study-wide: On treatment, the uncommon public clonotypes contracted or remained stable.

Germline assignment: CDR1 LGHNA and CDR2 YNFKEQ. The junction had 5 bases not matched to a gene; V was cut back by 3 bases and J by 5 bases. The CDR3 length is 14 residues. Libraries were prepared by immunoSEQ multiplex PCR; TCRdb keeps only in-frame clonotypes and omits some of them. The table shows about 15,000 clones, with around 61% occurring only once. The table lists this clone with a count of one. What it recognizes is unknown. The TCR originated in a human donor with chronic lymphocytic leukemia. Sequencing was performed on PBMCs, taken before ibrutinib treatment. This rearrangement joins TRBV4-2 to TRBJ2-5; 8 bases are a match to TRBD1. The CDR3 nucleotides are TGTGCCAGCAGCCACAGGGGGCGCCAGGAGACCCAGTACTTC. Translated, it gives CASSHRGRQETQYF.